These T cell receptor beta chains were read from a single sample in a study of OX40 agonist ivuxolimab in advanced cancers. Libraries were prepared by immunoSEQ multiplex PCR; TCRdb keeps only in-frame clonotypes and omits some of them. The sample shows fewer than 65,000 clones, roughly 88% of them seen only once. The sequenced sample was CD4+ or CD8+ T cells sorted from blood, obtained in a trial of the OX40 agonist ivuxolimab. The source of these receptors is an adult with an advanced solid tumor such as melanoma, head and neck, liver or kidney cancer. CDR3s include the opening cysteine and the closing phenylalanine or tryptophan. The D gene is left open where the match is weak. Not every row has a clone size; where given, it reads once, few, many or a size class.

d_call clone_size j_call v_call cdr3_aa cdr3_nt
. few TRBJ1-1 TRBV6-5 CASPRAFF TGTGCCAGCCCTAGGGCTTTCTTT
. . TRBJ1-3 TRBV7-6 CAIGGRGSGNTIYF TGTGCCATCGGGGGACGGGGCTCTGGAAACACCATATATTTT
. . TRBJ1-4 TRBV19 CASGETATNEKLFF TGTGCCAGTGGAGAGACAGCAACTAATGAAAAACTGTTTTTT
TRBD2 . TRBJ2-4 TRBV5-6 CASSLFLSGRAVNIQYF TGTGCCAGCAGCTTGTTTCTGAGCGGGAGGGCCGTAAACATTCAGTACTTC
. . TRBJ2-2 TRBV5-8 CASSRGTRSNTGELFF TGTGCCAGCAGCCGTGGGACCCGATCGAACACCGGGGAGCTGTTTTTT
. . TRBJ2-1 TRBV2 CASSGERSSYNEQFF TGTGCCAGCAGTGGCGAGCGAAGCTCCTACAATGAGCAGTTCTTC
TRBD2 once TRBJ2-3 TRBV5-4 CASSLRLAGAPDTQYF TGTGCCAGCAGCCTCCGACTAGCGGGAGCCCCAGATACGCAGTATTTT
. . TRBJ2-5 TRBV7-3 CASSFTREETQYF TGTGCCAGCAGCTTTACTCGGGAAGAGACCCAGTACTTC
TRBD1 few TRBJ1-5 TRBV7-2 CASSSGTGIYQPQHF TGTGCCAGCAGCTCCGGGACAGGGATATATCAGCCCCAGCATTTT
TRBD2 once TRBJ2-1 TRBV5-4 CASSPPLAGFYEQFF TGTGCCAGCAGCCCCCCTCTAGCGGGATTCTATGAGCAGTTCTTC
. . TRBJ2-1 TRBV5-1 CASSLASQGQQFF TGCGCCAGCAGCTTGGCCTCTCAGGGACAGCAGTTCTTC
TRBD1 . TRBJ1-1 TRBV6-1 CASSDQGDTEAFF TGTGCCAGCAGTGACCAGGGGGACACTGAAGCTTTCTTT
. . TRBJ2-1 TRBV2 CASSGTVGQFF TGTGCCAGCAGTGGGACAGTAGGGCAGTTCTTC
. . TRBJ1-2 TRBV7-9 CASSPRVWTQNYGYTF TGTGCCAGCAGCCCTAGAGTTTGGACACAGAACTATGGCTACACCTTC
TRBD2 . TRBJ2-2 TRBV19 CASTMGLAGAAHTGELFF TGTGCCAGTACCATGGGGCTAGCGGGAGCCGCTCACACCGGGGAGCTGTTTTTT
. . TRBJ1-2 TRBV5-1 CASSSHGAPSSNYGYTF TGCGCCAGCAGCTCCCACGGAGCTCCTTCCTCTAACTATGGCTACACCTTC
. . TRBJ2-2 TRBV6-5 CASSYLSGELFF TGTGCCAGCAGTTACTTATCCGGGGAGCTGTTTTTT
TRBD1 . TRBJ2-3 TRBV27 CASSFSGTGPTDTQYF TGTGCCAGCAGTTTCTCCGGGACAGGCCCCACAGATACGCAGTATTTT
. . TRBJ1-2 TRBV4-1 CASSQGGGNYGYTF TGCGCCAGCAGCCAAGGAGGGGGGAACTATGGCTACACCTTC
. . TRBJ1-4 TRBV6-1 CASSPKGFRNEKLFF TGTGCCAGCAGCCCGAAGGGGTTTCGGAATGAAAAACTGTTTTTT
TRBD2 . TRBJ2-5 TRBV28 CASRPLTGTRKSRETQYF TGTGCCAGCAGACCATTAACCGGGACTAGAAAGAGTAGAGAGACCCAGTACTTC
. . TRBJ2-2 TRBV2 CASSEALGAGELFF TGTGCCAGCAGTGAAGCGTTGGGAGCCGGGGAGCTGTTTTTT
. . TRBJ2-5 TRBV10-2 CASSEGPQETQYF TGCGCCAGCAGTGAGGGACCCCAAGAGACCCAGTACTTC
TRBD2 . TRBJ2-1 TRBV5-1 CASRPSGLAGYNEQFF TGCGCCAGCAGGCCGTCCGGACTAGCGGGCTACAATGAGCAGTTCTTC
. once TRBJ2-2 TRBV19 CASSIGWRGTNTGELFF TGTGCCAGTAGTATAGGGTGGCGGGGCACGAACACCGGGGAGCTGTTTTTT
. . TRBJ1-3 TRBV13 CASSLGGVGANTIYF TGTGCCAGCAGCTTAGGGGGAGTCGGGGCCAACACCATATATTTT
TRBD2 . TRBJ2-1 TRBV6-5 CASSSPRSGRDGEQFF TGTGCCAGCAGTTCCCCGAGAAGCGGGAGGGATGGTGAGCAGTTCTTC
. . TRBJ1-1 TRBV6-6 CASSMRAPQETEAFF TGTGCCAGCAGTATGCGGGCCCCCCAGGAGACTGAAGCTTTCTTT
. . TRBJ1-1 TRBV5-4 CASSFGRDNTEAFF TGTGCCAGCAGCTTCGGGAGAGATAACACTGAAGCTTTCTTT
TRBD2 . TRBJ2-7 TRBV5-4 CASSLGIAGTEQYF TGTGCCAGCAGCTTGGGGATAGCGGGAACCGAGCAGTACTTC
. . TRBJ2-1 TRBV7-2 CASSLAWRNNEQFF TGTGCCAGCAGCTTAGCGTGGCGGAACAATGAGCAGTTCTTC
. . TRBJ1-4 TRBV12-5 CATRGDAEKLFF TGTGCTACCAGGGGCGACGCTGAAAAACTGTTTTTT
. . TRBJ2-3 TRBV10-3 CAISRGNAGKDTQYF TGTGCCATCAGTCGCGGGAATGCTGGGAAAGATACGCAGTATTTT
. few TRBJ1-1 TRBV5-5 CASSLRPTATTNTEAFF TGTGCCAGCAGCTTAAGGCCCACAGCAACTACGAACACTGAAGCTTTCTTT
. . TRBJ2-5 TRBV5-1 CASSLGPASEGRAQYF TGCGCCAGCAGCTTAGGCCCGGCCAGCGAGGGCAGGGCCCAGTACTTC
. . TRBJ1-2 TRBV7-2 CASSQLGQFYGYTF TGTGCCAGCAGTCAATTAGGACAGTTTTATGGCTACACCTTC
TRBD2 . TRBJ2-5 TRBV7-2 CASRPPGLAGETQYF TGTGCCAGCAGACCACCGGGACTAGCGGGAGAGACCCAGTACTTC
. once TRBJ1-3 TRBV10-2 CASSPRDPSSGNTIYF TGCGCCAGCAGTCCCCGGGACCCGAGCTCTGGAAACACCATATATTTT
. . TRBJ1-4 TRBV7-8 CASSLAFGYGIMTNEKLFF TGTGCCAGCAGCTTAGCGTTTGGGTATGGAATAATGACTAATGAAAAACTGTTTTTT
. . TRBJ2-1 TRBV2 CASSEGYGRMTEQFF TGTGCCAGCAGTGAAGGATACGGGAGAATGACTGAGCAGTTCTTC
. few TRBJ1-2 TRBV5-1 CASSLMGDQGYTF TGCGCCAGCAGCCTCATGGGGGATCAAGGCTACACCTTC
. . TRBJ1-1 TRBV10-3 CAINSDSNTEAFF TGTGCCATCAATTCAGACTCGAACACTGAAGCTTTCTTT
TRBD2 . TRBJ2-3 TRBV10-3 CAIKGLAGGDTQYF TGTGCCATCAAAGGACTAGCGGGAGGTGATACGCAGTATTTT
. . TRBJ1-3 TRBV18 CASSSLGGNTIYF TGTGCCAGCTCATCCCTCGGGGGGAACACCATATATTTT
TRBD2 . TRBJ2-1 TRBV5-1 CASSSILAGGMDEQFF TGCGCCAGCAGCTCGATACTAGCGGGAGGGATGGATGAGCAGTTCTTC
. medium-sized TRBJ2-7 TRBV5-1 CASSIETNSYEQYF TGCGCCAGCAGTATAGAGACTAATTCCTACGAGCAGTACTTC
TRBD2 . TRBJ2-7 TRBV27 CASRAAPGLAGGGYEQYF TGTGCCAGCAGAGCCGCCCCGGGACTAGCGGGCGGGGGCTACGAGCAGTACTTC
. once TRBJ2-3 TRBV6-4 CASSAGFLGSSTDTQYF TGTGCCAGCAGTGCCGGGTTTCTGGGAAGTTCCACAGATACGCAGTATTTT
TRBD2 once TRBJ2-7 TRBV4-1 CASSQIRGGLAGSYEQYF TGCGCCAGCAGCCAAATCAGAGGGGGACTAGCGGGTTCCTACGAGCAGTACTTC
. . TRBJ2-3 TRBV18 CASSPTTSNTDTQYF TGTGCCAGCTCACCGACTACCTCAAACACAGATACGCAGTATTTT
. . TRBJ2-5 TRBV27 CASRGQETQYF TGTGCCAGCAGGGGGCAAGAGACCCAGTACTTC
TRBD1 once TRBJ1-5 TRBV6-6 CASSSTHRGRDQPQHF TGTGCCAGCAGTTCCACCCACAGGGGGCGGGATCAGCCCCAGCATTTT